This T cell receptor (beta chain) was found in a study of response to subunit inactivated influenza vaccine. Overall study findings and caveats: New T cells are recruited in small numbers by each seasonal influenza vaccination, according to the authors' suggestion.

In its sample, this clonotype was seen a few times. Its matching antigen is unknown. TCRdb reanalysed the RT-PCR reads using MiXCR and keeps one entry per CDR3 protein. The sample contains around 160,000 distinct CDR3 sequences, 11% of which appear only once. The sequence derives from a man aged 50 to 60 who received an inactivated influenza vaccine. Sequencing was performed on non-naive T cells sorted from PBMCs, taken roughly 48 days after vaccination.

The CDR3 sequence is CASSRLRTGENNEQFF. The CDR3 nucleotides are TGTGCCAGCAGTCGGCTTAGGACAGGGGAGAACAATGAGCAGTTCTTC. The V and J genes are TRBV2 and TRBJ2-1, with 9 nucleotides matching TRBD1. The J segment lost 5 bases and the V segment lost 5 bases, leaving 10 bases of the junction unmatched. Germline CDR1 and CDR2: SNHLY and FYNNEI. The CDR3 runs to 16 residues. Full variable domain (remainder filled in from reference TRBV2 and TRBJ2-1): EPEVTQTPSHQVTQMGQEVILRCVPISNHLYFYWYRQILGQKVEFLVSFYNNEISEKSEIFDDQFSVERPDGSNFTLKIRSTKLEDSAMYFCASSRLRTGENNEQFFGPGTRLTVL.